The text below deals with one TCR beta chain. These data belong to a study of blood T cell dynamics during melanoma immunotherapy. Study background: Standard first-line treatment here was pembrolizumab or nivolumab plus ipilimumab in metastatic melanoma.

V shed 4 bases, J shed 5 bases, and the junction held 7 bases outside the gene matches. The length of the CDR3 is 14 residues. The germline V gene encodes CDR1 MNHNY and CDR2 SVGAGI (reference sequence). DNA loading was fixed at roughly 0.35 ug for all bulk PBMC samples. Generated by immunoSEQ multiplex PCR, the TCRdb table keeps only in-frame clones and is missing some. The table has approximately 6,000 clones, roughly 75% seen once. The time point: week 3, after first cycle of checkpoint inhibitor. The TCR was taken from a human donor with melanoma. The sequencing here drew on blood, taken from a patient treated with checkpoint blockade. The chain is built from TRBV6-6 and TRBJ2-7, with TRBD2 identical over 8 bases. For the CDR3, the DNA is TGTGCCAGCAGTTGGGGGAGCGGGGGTAACGAGCAGTACTTC. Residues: CASSWGSGGNEQYF.